This T cell receptor (beta chain) was sequenced during a study of a mutant IDH1 vaccine in newly diagnosed glioma. At the level of the study: The patients received vaccinations eight times, in weeks 1, 3, 5, 7, 11, 15, 19 and 23. Investigators started vaccination 4-6 weeks after radiotherapy alone, or with temozolomide cycles. Before enrollment, patients got radiotherapy alone, temozolomide alone, or mostly the combination. Study results and limitations: Alterations occurring in top peripheral T cell clonotypes seemed unrelated to pseudoprogression.

The time point: week 23, last vaccination. Doses comprised 300 ug of mutant IDH1 20-mer peptide each, plus topical imiquimod. The sample holds a few counts of this clone. Its antigen is as yet unknown. Method: immunoSEQ multiplex PCR; TCRdb's copy keeps in-frame clones and lacks some. The sample has 50,000 to 60,000 clones, 75% to 90% seen once. From germline, CDR1 is LNHDA and CDR2 SQIVND (reference sequence). V shed 4 bases and J shed 6 bases, with 13 bases lying between them. The CDR3 contains 15 residues. This TCR derives from a man in his forties with glioma. Specimen: PBMCs, collected from a glioma patient whose treatment included an IDH1 peptide vaccine. The V and J genes are TRBV19 and TRBJ1-6, with a weak D call TRBD1 (5 bases). CDR3 DNA: TGTGCCAGTAGTAACCAGGGACCGCCTAATTCACCCCTCCACTTT. Translation: CASSNQGPPNSPLHF.